This T cell receptor beta chain was found in a study of siplizumab effects on memory and regulatory T cells. Study-wide findings and caveats: It was never confirmed that proliferating Tregs from siplizumab cultures were suppressive. An assignable phenotype, naive or memory, was missing from roughly 80-95% of proliferating CD4+ or CD8+ clones. Naive T cells appeared more varied than memory cells and looked like key alloresponse contributors.

CDR1 and CDR2 (germline): SQVTM, ANQGSEA. V lost 0 bases to trimming and J lost 7 bases, with 10 bases between them. The CDR3 totals 13 residues. Libraries were prepared by immunoSEQ multiplex PCR; TCRdb keeps only in-frame clonotypes and omits some of them. The data show about 57,000 clones, approximately 87% seen once. On this clone itself: Its target is unknown.

The sequence was obtained from a human donor in good health. Sequencing was done on a sample of memory CD4+ T cells sorted from blood. The V and J genes are TRBV29-1 and TRBJ1-5; a weak D match, TRBD1 (6 bases). CDR3 coding DNA: TGCAGCGTTGAAGAAGGGGGGGGGCAGCCCCAGCATTTT. Amino acids: CSVEEGGGQPQHF.